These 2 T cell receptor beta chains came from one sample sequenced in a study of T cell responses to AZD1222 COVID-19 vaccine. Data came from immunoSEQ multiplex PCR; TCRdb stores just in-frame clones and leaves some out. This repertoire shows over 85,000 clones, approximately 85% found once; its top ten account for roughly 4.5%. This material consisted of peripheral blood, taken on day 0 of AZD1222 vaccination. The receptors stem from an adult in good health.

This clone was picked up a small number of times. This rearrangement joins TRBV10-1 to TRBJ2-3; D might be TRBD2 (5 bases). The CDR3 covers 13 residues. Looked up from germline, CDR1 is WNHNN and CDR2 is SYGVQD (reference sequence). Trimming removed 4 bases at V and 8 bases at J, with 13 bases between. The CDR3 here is CASSGSSGGTQYF. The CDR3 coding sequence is TGCGCCAGCAGTGGATCCAGCGGCGGTACGCAGTATTTT.

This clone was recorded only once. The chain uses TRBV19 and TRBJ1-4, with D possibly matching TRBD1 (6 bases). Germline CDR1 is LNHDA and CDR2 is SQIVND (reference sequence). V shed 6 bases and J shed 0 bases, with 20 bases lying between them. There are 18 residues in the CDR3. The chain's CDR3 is CASSYALTGPATNEKLFF. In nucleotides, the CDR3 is TGTGCCAGTAGCTATGCCCTGACAGGCCCCGCAACTAATGAAAAACTGTTTTTT.